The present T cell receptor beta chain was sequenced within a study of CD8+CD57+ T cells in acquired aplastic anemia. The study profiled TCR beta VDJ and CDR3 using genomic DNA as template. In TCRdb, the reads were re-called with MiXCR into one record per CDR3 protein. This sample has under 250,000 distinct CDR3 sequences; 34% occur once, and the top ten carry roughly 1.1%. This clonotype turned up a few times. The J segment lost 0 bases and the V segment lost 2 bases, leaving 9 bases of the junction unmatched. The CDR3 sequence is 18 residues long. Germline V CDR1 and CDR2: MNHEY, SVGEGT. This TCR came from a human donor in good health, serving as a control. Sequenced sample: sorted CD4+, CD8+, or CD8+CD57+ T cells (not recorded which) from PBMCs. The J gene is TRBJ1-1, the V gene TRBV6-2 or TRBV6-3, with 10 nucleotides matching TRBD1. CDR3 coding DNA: TGTGCCAGCAGTTACCGGCCGGTGGGACAGGGGTTGAACACTGAAGCTTTCTTT. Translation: CASSYRPVGQGLNTEAFF.